The rows below give T cell receptor beta chains drawn from one sample of a study of blood T cell repertoires in COVID-19. Profiled with immunoSEQ multiplex PCR; TCRdb holds only in-frame clones, not every one. The repertoire has almost 250,000 clones, approximately 85% of them found once; the top ten carry roughly 5.2%. The specimen was peripheral blood. The receptors stem from a woman at least 80 years old with COVID-19, enrolled during active disease. CDR3s include the opening cysteine and the closing phenylalanine or tryptophan. D genes are given only for firm matches. Size values are once, few and many counts, or a class for expanded clones, and some rows have none.

j_gene | v_gene | len | d_gene | abundance | CDR3aa | CDR3nt
TRBJ2-7 | TRBV6-5 | 14 | TRBD2 | - | CASSYRGGNHEQYF | TGTGCCAGCAGTTATAGGGGAGGGAACCACGAGCAGTACTTC
TRBJ1-5 | TRBV4-2 | 14 | - | - | CASSQDTGIGPQHF | TGTGCCAGCAGCCAAGATACGGGGATAGGGCCCCAGCATTTT
TRBJ2-2 | TRBV2 | 15 | TRBD1 | - | CASSEARGPTGELFF | TGTGCCAGCAGTGAAGCCAGGGGGCCCACCGGGGAGCTGTTTTTT
TRBJ2-1 | TRBV5-1 | 15 | - | - | CASSTGSSSYNEQFF | TGCGCCAGCAGCACGGGGTCTAGCTCCTACAATGAGCAGTTCTTC
TRBJ2-3 | TRBV9 | 13 | - | - | CASSIGQQDTQYF | TGTGCCAGCAGCATCGGACAGCAAGATACGCAGTATTTT
TRBJ2-3 | TRBV19 | 15 | TRBD2 | - | CASKASGGLADTQYF | TGTGCCAGTAAGGCTAGCGGGGGTTTGGCAGATACGCAGTATTTT
TRBJ2-2 | TRBV29-1 | 13 | TRBD2 | - | CSVGGWNTGELFF | TGCAGCGTCGGGGGGTGGAACACCGGGGAGCTGTTTTTT
TRBJ1-5 | TRBV19 | 15 | TRBD1 | - | CASKLQGNGGQPQHF | TGTGCCAGTAAACTACAGGGGAATGGGGGACAGCCCCAGCATTTT
TRBJ1-1 | TRBV3-1/TRBV3-2 | 15 | - | - | CASSQGRYLNTEAFF | TGTGCCAGCAGCCAAGGCAGGTACTTGAACACTGAAGCTTTCTTT
TRBJ1-3 | TRBV18 | 16 | - | - | CASSPRQGLSGNTIYF | TGTGCCAGCTCACCAAGGCAGGGGCTCTCTGGAAACACCATATATTTT
TRBJ2-5 | TRBV7-2 | 15 | TRBD2 | - | CASSRTSGNQETQYF | TGTGCCAGCAGCCGGACTAGCGGTAACCAAGAGACCCAGTACTTC
TRBJ2-5 | TRBV7-2 | 15 | - | - | CASSLAANRMETQYF | TGTGCCAGCAGCTTAGCGGCAAACAGAATGGAGACCCAGTACTTC
TRBJ1-1 | TRBV15 | 14 | TRBD1 | - | CATSQQGTNTEAFF | TGTGCCACCAGCCAACAGGGGACCAACACTGAAGCTTTCTTT
TRBJ2-5 | TRBV28 | 15 | TRBD2 | - | CASSPAGGGLETQYF | TGTGCCAGCAGTCCAGCGGGGGGGGGTCTAGAGACCCAGTACTTC
TRBJ1-3 | TRBV11-2 | 16 | - | few | CASSSHRDNLRNTIYF | TGTGCCAGCAGCTCGCATAGGGACAACCTTCGAAACACCATATATTTT
TRBJ1-2 | TRBV28 | 13 | - | - | CASSSRTLYGYTF | TGTGCCAGCAGTTCCCGGACTCTCTATGGCTACACCTTC
TRBJ1-5 | TRBV7-2 | 17 | - | - | CASSLASGVQRNQPQHF | TGTGCCAGCAGCTTAGCGTCAGGCGTCCAGCGCAATCAGCCCCAGCATTTT
TRBJ1-1 | TRBV12-3/TRBV12-4 | 12 | - | - | CASSPGDTEAFF | TGTGCCAGCAGTCCCGGTGACACTGAAGCTTTCTTT
TRBJ2-1 | TRBV5-4 | 14 | TRBD2 | - | CASRQAGSYNEQFF | TGTGCCAGCAGACAAGCGGGGTCCTACAATGAGCAGTTCTTC
TRBJ1-4 | TRBV19 | 14 | - | - | CASSIRPQNEKLFF | TGTGCCAGTAGTATCAGGCCACAAAATGAAAAACTGTTTTTT
TRBJ1-5 | TRBV7-2 | 15 | TRBD1 | - | CASSSDGQVYQPQHF | TGTGCCAGCAGCTCGGACGGACAGGTTTATCAGCCCCAGCATTTT
TRBJ2-2 | TRBV7-6 | 16 | - | - | CASSLSTGPNTGELFF | TGTGCCAGCAGCTTAAGTACAGGGCCGAACACCGGGGAGCTGTTTTTT